This TCR beta chain was sequenced during a study of tumor-infiltrating lymphocytes in oesophageal squamous cell carcinoma. This clonotype was observed many times. TCRdb reprocessed the PCR reads via MiXCR and lists one record per CDR3 protein. This sample has approximately 5,600 distinct CDR3 sequences, with nearly 15% found just once. CDR1 is LNHDA, CDR2 SQIVND, per germline (reference sequence). CDR3 length: 13 amino acids. V dropped 7 bases and J dropped 2 bases, with 11 bases sitting between them. The V gene is TRBV19, the J gene TRBJ1-2; TRBD1 might be the D (5 bases). The sequenced sample consisted of normal esophageal tissue next to the tumor. The origin of this receptor is a male donor with esophageal squamous cell carcinoma. CDR3 nucleotides: TGTGCCAGTACCCTGTCAGGGAACTATGGCTACACCTTC. Translating it yields CASTLSGNYGYTF.